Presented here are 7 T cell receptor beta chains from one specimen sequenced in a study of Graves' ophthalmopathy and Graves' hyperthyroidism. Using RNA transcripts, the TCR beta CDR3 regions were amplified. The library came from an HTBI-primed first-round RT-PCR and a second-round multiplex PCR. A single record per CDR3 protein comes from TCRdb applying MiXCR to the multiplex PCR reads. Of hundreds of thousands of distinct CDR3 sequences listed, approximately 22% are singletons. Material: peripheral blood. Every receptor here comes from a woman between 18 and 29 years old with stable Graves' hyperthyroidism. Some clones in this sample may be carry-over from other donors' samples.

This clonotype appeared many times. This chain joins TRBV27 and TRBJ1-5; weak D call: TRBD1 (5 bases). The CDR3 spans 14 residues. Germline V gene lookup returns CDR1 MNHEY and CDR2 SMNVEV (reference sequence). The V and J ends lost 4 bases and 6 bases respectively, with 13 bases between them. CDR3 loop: CASSSSGWGQPQHF. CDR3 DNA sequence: TGTGCCAGCAGTTCTTCAGGGTGGGGTCAGCCCCAGCATTTT.

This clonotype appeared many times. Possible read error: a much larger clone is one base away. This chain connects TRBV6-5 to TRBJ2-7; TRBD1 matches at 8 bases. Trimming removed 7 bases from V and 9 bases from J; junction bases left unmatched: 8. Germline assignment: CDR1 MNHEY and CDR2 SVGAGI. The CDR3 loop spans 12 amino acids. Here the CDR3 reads CASITGGHGQYF. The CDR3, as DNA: TGTGCCAGCATTACAGGGGGTCACGGGCAGTACTTC.

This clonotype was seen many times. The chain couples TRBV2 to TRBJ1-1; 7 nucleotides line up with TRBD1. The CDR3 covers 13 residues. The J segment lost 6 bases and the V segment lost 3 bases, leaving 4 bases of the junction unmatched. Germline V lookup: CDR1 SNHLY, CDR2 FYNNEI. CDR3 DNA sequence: TGTGCCAGCAGTGAGACGGGACAGTCTGAAGCTTTCTTT. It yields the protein CASSETGQSEAFF.

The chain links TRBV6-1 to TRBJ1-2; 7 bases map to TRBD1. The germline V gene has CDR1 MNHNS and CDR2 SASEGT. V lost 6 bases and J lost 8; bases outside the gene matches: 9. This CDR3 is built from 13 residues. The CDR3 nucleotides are TGTGCCAGCAGAGTTACAGGGGACGGCGGCTACACCTTC. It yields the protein CASRVTGDGGYTF.

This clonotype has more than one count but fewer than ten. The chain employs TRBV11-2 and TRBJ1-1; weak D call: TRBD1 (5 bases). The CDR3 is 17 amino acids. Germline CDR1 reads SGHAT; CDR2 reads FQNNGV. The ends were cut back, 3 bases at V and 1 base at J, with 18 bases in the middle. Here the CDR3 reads CASSFRTRRDPNTEAFF. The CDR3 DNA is TGTGCCAGCAGCTTTAGGACGCGCCGGGACCCGAACACTGAAGCTTTCTTT. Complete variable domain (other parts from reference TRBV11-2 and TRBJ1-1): EAGVAQSPRYKIIEKRQSVAFWCNPISGHATLYWYQQILGQGPKLLIQFQNNGVVDDSQLPKDRFSAERLKGVDSTLKIQPAKLEDSAVYLCASSFRTRRDPNTEAFFGQGTRLTVV.

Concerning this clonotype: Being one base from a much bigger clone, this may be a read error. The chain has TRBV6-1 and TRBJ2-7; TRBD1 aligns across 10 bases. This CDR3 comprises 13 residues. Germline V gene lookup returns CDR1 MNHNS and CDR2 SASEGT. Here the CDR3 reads CASAATGGYEQCF. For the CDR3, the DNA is TGTGCCAGCGCCGCGACAGGGGGCTACGAGCAGTGCTTC.

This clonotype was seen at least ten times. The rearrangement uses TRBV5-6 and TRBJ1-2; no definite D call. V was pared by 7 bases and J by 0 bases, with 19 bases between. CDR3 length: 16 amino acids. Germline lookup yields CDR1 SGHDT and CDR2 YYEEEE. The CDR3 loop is CASSIGSGSANYGYTF. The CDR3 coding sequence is TGTGCCAGCTCCATCGGATCGGGCAGCGCTAACTATGGCTACACCTTC.